This TCR beta chain came from a study of radiation and T cells in renal cell carcinoma. Trimming pared 6 bases from V and 0 bases from J, leaving 24 bases between. Germline loops: CDR1 SNHLY, CDR2 FYNNEI. The CDR3 has 19 residues. Details on this clone: Its antigen is unidentified.

Generated by immunoSEQ multiplex PCR, the TCRdb table keeps only in-frame clones and is missing some. The sample holds 130,000 to 150,000 clones, 70% to 90% seen once. Broader study findings: In blood, top tumor clones expanded by 2 weeks, shrinking by 4.

Regarding time point: blood 4 weeks post-SBRT, at nephrectomy. Described treatment: 15 Gy SBRT to primary tumor, nephrectomy 4 weeks later. After SBRT, blood was collected at 2 and 4 weeks, plus baseline. This specimen consisted of blood, obtained from a patient whose treatment included radiotherapy and nephrectomy. The chain employs TRBV2 and TRBJ1-5, with D possibly matching TRBD1 (5 bases). This TCR derives from a woman in her forties or fifties with renal cell carcinoma. As DNA, the CDR3 is TGTGCCAGCAGCCCATCGCCTCCGGGCAGGGAGTATAGCAATCAGCCCCAGCATTTT. It translates to CASSPSPPGREYSNQPQHF.